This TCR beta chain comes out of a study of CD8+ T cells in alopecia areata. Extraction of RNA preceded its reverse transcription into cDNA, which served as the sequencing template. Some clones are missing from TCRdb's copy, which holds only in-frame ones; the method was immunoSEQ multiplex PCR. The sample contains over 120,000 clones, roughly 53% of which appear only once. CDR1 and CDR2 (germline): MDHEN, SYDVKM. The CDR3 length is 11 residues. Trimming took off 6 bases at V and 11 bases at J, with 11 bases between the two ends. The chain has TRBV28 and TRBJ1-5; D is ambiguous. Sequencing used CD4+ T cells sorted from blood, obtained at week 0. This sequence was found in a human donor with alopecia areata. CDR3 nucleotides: TGTGCCAGCAGATCGGAGACGGCCCAGCATTTT. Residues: CASRSETAQHF.